This TCR beta chain was observed in a study of shared clonotypes between healthy human individuals. V was pared by 7 bases and J by 5 bases, with 14 bases between. This CDR3 is built from 14 residues. Germline V gene sequence: CDR1 MNHEY, CDR2 SVGAGI. Terminally differentiated effector memory CD45RA+ cells were excluded by CCR7 positive selection of CD45RO-negative cells. Repertoires were generated with immunoSEQ multiplex PCR, while TCRdb's copy carries only in-frame clones and drops some. The table lists hundreds of thousands of clones, approximately 95% of them singletons. Sequencing input: naive CD8+ T cells sorted from blood. V and J are TRBV6-5 and TRBJ2-2, with D maybe TRBD2 (6 bases). The clonotype originates from a woman aged 25-40 years in good health. The CDR3 bases are TGTGCCAGCACAAACGGCGGGGCTACCGGGGAGCTGTTTTTT. Translating it yields CASTNGGATGELFF.